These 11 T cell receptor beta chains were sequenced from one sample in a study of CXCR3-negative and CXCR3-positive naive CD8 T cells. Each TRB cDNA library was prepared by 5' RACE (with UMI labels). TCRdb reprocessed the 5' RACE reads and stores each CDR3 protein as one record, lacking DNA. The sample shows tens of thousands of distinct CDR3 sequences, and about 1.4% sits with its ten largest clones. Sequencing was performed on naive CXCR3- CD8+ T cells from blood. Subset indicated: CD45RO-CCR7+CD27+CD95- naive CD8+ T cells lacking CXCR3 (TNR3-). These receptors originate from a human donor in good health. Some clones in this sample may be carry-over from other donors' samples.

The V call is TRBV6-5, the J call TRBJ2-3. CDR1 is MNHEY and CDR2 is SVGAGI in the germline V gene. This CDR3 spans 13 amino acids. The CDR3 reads CASSYALTDTQYF.

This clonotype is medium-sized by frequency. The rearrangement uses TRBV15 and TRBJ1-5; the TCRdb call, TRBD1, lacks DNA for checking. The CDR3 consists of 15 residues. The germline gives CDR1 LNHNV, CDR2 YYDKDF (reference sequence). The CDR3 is CATSRDRGGSQPQHF. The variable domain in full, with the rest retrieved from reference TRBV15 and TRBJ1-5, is DAMVIQNPRYQVTQFGKPVTLSCSQTLNHNVMYWYQQKSSQAPKLLFHYYDKDFNNEADTPDNFQSRRPNTSFCFLDIRSPGLGDTAMYLCATSRDRGGSQPQHFGDGTRLSIL.

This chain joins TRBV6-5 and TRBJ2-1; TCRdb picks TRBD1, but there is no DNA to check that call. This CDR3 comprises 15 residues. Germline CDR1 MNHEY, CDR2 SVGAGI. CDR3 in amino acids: CASSYSAGVYNEQFF.

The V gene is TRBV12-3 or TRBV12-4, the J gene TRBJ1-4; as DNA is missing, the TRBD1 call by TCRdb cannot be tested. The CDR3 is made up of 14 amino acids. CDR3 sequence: CASSLGGPNEKLFF.

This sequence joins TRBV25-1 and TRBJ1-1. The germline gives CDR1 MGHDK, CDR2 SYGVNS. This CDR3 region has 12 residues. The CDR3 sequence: CASIGPRNEAFF. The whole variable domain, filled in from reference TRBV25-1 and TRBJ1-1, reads EADIYQTPRYLVIGTGKKITLECSQTMGHDKMYWYQQDPGMELHLIHYSYGVNSTEKGDLSSESTVSRIRTEHFPLTLESARPSHTSQYLCASIGPRNEAFFGQGTRLTVV.

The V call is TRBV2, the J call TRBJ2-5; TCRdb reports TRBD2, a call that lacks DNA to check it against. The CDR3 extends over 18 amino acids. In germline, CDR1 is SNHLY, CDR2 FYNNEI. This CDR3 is CASSETPGLADNQETQYF.

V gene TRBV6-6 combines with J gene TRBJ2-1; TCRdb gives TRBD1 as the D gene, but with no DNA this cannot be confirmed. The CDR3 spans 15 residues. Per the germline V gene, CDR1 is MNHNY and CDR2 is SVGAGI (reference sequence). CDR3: CASRPRTSSYNEQFF.

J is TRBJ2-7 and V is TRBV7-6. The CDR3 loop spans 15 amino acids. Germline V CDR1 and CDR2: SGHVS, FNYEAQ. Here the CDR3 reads CASSPEAESSYEQYF.

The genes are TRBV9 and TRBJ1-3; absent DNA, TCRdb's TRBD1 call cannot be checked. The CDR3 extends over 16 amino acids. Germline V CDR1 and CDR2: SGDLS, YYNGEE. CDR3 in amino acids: CASSVDDRESGNTIYF.

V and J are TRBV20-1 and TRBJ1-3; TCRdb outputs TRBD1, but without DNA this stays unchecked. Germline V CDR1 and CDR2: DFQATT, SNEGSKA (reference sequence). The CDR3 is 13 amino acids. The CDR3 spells CSAIRVSGNTIYF.

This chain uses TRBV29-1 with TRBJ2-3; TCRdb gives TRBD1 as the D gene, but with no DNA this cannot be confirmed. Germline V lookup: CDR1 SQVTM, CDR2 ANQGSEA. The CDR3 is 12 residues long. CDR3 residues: CSIGQGPDTQYF.